What follows describes a single TCR beta chain. The sample is drawn from a study of control samples from healthy donors and cancer patients. V lost 3 bases and J lost 7; bases outside the gene matches: 3. Germline-derived CDR1 and CDR2 are KGHSH and LQKENI. CDR3 length: 14 residues. The table came from immunoSEQ multiplex PCR; TCRdb's copy has only in-frame clones and leaves some out. The data hold approximately 58,000 clones, with more than 75% observed a single time. The V and J genes are TRBV18 and TRBJ2-1, with 10 bases fitting TRBD1. The source is an older woman with lung cancer. The sample was PBMCs. The CDR3 DNA reads TGTGCCAGCTCACCCGACAGGGGGCTGAATGAGCAGTTCTTC. This sequence encodes CASSPDRGLNEQFF.